This TCR beta chain was captured in a study of T cell responses to AZD1222 COVID-19 vaccine. Trimming removed 1 base from V and 4 bases from J, with 14 bases in between. This CDR3 has 15 residues. CDR1 is SGDLS and CDR2 is YYNGEE in the germline V gene. Study observations and caveats: Only six or seven AZD1222 recipients were seropositive at baseline.

Remarks on this clone: Its antigen is undetermined.

Sequencing used immunoSEQ multiplex PCR; TCRdb keeps in-frame clones, though not all of them. Of approximately 140,000 clones listed, 92% are singletons. The TCR comes from an adult who received the AZD1222 COVID-19 vaccine. The V gene is TRBV9, the J gene TRBJ1-2, with D tentatively TRBD1 (6 bases). The material was peripheral blood, obtained 28 days after the second AZD1222 dose. CDR3 sequence (DNA): TGTGCCAGCAGCGTACAGGGGAGCCCATCCTATGGCTACACCTTC. Translating it yields CASSVQGSPSYGYTF. Full variable domain (outside the CDR3, taken from reference TRBV9 and TRBJ1-2): DSGVTQTPKHLITATGQRVTLRCSPRSGDLSVYWYQQSLDQGLQFLIQYYNGEERAKGNILERFSAQQFPDLHSELNLSSLELGDSALYFCASSVQGSPSYGYTFGSGTRLTVV.